This T cell receptor (beta chain) appears in the sequencing data of a study of early T cells in non-severe SARS-CoV-2 infection. Overall study findings and caveats: Anti-spike CD8 responses were favored by VDJdb matching, which missed private and CD4 specificities.

On this clonotype itself: The antigen is undetermined.

This CDR3 has 12 residues. Germline V lookup: CDR1 SQVTM, CDR2 ANQGSEA. V lost 6 bases, J lost 7 bases, and 12 bases lay in between. TCRdb reprocessed the 5' RACE reads with MiXCR, giving one entry per CDR3 protein. The sample has tens of thousands of distinct CDR3 sequences, 12% seen once. The receptor was derived from an adult who was a healthcare worker with PCR-confirmed SARS-CoV-2 infection or an uninfected control (not recorded which). V usage is TRBV29-1 and J usage is TRBJ2-2; D gene uncertain. The sample here was whole blood, taken at baseline. This chain's CDR3 is CSVFEAGGELFF. The CDR3 DNA is TGCAGCGTATTCGAGGCTGGCGGGGAGCTGTTTTTT.